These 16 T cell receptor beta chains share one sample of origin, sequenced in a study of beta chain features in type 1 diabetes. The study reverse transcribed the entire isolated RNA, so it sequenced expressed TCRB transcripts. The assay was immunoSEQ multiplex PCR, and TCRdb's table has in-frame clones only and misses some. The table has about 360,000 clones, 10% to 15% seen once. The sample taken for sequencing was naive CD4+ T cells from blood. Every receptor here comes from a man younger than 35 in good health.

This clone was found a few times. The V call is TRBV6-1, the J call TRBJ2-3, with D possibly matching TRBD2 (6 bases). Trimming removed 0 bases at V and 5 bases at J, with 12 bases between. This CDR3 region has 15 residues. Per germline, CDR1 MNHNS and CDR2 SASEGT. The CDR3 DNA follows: TGTGCCAGCAGTGAAGCCGGGCGGGGTGGAGATACGCAGTATTTT. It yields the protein CASSEAGRGGDTQYF.

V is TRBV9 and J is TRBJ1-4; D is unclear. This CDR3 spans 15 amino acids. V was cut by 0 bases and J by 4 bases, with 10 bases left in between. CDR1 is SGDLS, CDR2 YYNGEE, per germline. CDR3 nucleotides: TGTGCCAGCAGCGTAGGAGGGCGCCGTAATGAAAAACTGTTTTTT. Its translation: CASSVGGRRNEKLFF.

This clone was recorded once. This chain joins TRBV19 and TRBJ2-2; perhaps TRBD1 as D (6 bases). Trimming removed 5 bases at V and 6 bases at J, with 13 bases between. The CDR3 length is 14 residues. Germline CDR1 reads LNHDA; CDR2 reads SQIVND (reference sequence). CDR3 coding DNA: TGTGCCAGTAGTGAGAACAGGGTCCCCGGGGAGCTGTTTTTT. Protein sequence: CASSENRVPGELFF.

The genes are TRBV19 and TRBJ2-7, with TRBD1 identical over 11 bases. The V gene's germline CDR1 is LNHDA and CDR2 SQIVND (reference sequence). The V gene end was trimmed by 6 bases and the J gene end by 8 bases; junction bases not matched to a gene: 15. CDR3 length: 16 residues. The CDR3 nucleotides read TGTGCCAGTAGAGACAACATGGACAGGGGGCGGTGGAAGCAGTACTTC. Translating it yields CASRDNMDRGRWKQYF. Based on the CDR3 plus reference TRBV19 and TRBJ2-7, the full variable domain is DGGITQSPKYLFRKEGQNVTLSCEQNLNHDAMYWYRQDPGQGLRLIYYSQIVNDFQKGDIAEGYSVSREKKESFPLTVTSAQKNPTAFYLCASRDNMDRGRWKQYFGPGTRLTVT.

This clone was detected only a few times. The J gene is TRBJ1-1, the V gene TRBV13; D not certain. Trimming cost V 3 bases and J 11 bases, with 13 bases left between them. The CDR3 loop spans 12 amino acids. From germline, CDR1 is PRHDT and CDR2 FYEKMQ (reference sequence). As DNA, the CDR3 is TGTGCCAGCAGCTTGGAGGGCCTGGCGGCTTTCTTT. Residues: CASSLEGLAAFF.

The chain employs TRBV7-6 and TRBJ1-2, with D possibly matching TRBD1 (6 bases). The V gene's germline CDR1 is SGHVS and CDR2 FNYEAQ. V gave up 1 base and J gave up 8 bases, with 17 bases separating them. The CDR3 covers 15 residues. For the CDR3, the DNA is TGTGCCAGCAGCTTAGGCCTGCGGGGGCCGGAAGGCTACACCTTC. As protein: CASSLGLRGPEGYTF. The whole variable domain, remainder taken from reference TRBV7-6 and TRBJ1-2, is GAGVSQSPRYKVTKRGQDVALRCDPISGHVSLYWYRQALGQGPEFLTYFNYEAQQDKSGLPNDRFSAERPEGSISTLTIQRTEQRDSAMYRCASSLGLRGPEGYTFGSGTRLTVV.

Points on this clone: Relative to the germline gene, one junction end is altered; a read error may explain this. This CDR3 reads CASSFGTGNPGELFF. The CDR3 nucleotides are TGTGCCAGCAGCTTCGGGACAGGGAACCCCGGGGAGCTGTTTTTT. The rearrangement links TRBV5-4 to TRBJ2-2; 9 positions agree with TRBD1. This CDR3 comprises 15 residues. Looked up from germline, CDR1 is SGHNT and CDR2 is YYREEE (reference sequence). Combining the CDR3 with reference TRBV5-4 and TRBJ2-2 gives the whole variable domain ETGVTQSPTHLIKTRGQQVTLRCSSQSGHNTVSWYQQALGQGPQFIFQYYREEENGRGNFPPRFSGLQFPNYSSELNVNALELDDSALYLCASSFGTGNPGELFFGEGSRLTVL.

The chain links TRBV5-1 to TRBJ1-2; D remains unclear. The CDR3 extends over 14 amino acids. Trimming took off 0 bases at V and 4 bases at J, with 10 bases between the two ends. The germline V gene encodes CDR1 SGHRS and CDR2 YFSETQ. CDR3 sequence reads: CASSLGGERYGYTF. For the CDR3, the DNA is TGCGCCAGCAGCTTGGGGGGAGAGCGCTATGGCTACACCTTC. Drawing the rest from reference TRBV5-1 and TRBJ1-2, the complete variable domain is KAGVTQTPRYLIKTRGQQVTLSCSPISGHRSVSWYQQTPGQGLQFLFEYFSETQRNKGNFPGRFSGRQFSNSRSEMNVSTLELGDSALYLCASSLGGERYGYTFGSGTRLTVV.

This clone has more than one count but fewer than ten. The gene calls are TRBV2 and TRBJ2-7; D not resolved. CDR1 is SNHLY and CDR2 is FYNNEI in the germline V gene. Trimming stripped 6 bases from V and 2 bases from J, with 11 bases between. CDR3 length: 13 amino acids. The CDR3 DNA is TGTGCCAGCAGGGGCTCTCGAACCTACGAGCAGTACTTC. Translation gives CASRGSRTYEQYF.

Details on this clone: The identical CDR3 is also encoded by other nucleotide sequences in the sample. CDR3 sequence reads: CAWSPSQETQYF. Here the CDR3 DNA reads TGTGCCTGGAGTCCCAGCCAAGAGACCCAGTACTTC. The chain uses TRBV30 and TRBJ2-5; no firm D call. CDR3 length equals 12 residues. The V end lost 2 bases, the J end lost 1 base, and 5 bases lay between the germline ends. CDR1 is GTSNPN, CDR2 SVGIG, per germline (reference sequence).

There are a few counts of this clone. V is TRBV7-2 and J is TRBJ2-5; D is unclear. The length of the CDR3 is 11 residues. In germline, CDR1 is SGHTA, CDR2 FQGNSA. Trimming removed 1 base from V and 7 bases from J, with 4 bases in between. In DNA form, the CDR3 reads TGTGCCAGCAGCTTAGATATGACCCAGTACTTC. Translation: CASSLDMTQYF.

The DNA for the CDR3 is TGCGCCAGCAGCGGGGGGGGCTACAATGAGCAGTTCTTC. Protein sequence: CASSGGGYNEQFF. This sequence joins TRBV5-1 and TRBJ2-1; the match to TRBD2 covers 7 bases. The germline gives CDR1 SGHRS, CDR2 YFSETQ. Losses at the gene ends were 4 bases for V and 3 bases for J; bases not matched to a gene: 1. The CDR3 is 13 residues long.

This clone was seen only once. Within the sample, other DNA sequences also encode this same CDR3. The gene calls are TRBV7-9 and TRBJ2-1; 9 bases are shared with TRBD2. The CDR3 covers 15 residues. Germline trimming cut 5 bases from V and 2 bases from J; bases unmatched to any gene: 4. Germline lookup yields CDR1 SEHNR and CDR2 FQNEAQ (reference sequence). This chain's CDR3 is CASSRTSGPYNEQFF. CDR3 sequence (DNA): TGTGCCAGCAGCAGAACTAGCGGGCCCTACAATGAGCAGTTCTTC.

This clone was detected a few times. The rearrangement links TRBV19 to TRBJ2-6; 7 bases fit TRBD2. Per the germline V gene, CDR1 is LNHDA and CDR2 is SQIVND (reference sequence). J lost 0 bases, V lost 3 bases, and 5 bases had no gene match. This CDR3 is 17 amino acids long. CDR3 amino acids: CASSIDGRSSGANVLTF. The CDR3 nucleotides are TGTGCCAGTAGTATTGACGGGAGGAGCTCTGGGGCCAACGTCCTGACTTTC.

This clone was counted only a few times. CDR3 residues: CASSTSGSTNEQYF. In nucleotides, the CDR3 is TGTGCCAGCAGTACTAGCGGGAGTACCAACGAGCAGTACTTC. The chain links TRBV6-6 to TRBJ2-7, with 11 bases aligning to TRBD2. Germline V gene sequence: CDR1 MNHNY, CDR2 SVGAGI (reference sequence). Trimming at V came to 5 bases and at J to 5 bases, leaving 5 bases not matched to a gene. There are 14 residues in the CDR3.

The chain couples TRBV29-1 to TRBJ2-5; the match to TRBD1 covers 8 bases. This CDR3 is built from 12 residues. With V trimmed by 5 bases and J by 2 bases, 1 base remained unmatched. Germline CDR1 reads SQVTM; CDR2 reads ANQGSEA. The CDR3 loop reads CSVYRGQETQYF. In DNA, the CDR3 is TGCAGCGTTTACAGGGGGCAAGAGACCCAGTACTTC. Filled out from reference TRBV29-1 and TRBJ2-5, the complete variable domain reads SAVISQKPSRDICQRGTSLTIQCQVDSQVTMMFWYRQQPGQSLTLIATANQGSEATYESGFVIDKFPISRPNLTFSTLTVSNMSPEDSSIYLCSVYRGQETQYFGPGTRLLVL.